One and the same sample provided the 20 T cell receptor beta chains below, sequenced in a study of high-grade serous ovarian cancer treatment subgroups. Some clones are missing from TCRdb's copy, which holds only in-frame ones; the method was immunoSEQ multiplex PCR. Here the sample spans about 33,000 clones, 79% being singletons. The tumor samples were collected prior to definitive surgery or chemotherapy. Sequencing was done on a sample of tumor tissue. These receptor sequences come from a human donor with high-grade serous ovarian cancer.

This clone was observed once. Here the CDR3 reads CASSLNSIYEQYF. The CDR3 DNA reads as TGTGCCAGCAGCCTAAACAGCATCTACGAGCAGTACTTC. The chain recombines TRBV7-8 with TRBJ2-7; D remains unclear. V lost 5 bases and J lost 3, with 11 bases in between. In germline, CDR1 is SGHVS, CDR2 FQNEAQ. This CDR3 region has 13 residues.

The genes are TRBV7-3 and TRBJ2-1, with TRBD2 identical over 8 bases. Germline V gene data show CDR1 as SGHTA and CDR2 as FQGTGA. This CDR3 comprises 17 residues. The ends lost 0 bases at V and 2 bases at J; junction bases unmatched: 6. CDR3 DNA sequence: TGTGCCAGCAGCTTAACCAGCGGGAGAGGAACCTACAATGAGCAGTTCTTC. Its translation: CASSLTSGRGTYNEQFF.

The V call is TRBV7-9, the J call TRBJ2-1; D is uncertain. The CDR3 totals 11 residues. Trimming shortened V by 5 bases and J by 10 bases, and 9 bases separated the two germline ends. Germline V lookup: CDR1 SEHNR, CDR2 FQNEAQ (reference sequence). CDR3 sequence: CASSLLGEQFF. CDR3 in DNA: TGTGCCAGCAGCCTCCTGGGGGAGCAGTTCTTC. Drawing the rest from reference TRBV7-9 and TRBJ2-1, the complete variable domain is DTGVSQNPRHKITKRGQNVTFRCDPISEHNRLYWYRQTLGQGPEFLTYFQNEAQLEKSRLLSDRFSAERPKGSFSTLEIQRTEQGDSAMYLCASSLLGEQFFGPGTRLTVL.

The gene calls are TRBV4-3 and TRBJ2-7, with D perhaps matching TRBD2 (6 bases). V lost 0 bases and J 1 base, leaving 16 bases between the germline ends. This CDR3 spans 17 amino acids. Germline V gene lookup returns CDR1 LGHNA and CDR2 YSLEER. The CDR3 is CASSQDWAGPPSYEQYF. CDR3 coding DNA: TGCGCCAGCAGCCAAGATTGGGCGGGACCGCCGTCCTACGAGCAGTACTTC.

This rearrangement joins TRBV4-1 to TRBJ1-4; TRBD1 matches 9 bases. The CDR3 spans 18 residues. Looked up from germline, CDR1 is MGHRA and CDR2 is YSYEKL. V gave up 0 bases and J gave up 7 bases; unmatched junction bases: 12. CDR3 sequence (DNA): TGCGCCAGCAGCCAAGATAGCGGACAGGGGATGGGAGGTGAAAAACTGTTTTTT. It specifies CASSQDSGQGMGGEKLFF.

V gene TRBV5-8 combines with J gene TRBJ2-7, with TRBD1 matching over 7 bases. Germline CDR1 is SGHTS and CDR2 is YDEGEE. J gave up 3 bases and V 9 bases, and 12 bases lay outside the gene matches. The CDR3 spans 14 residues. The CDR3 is CATGPRQGVYEQYF. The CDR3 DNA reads TGTGCCACTGGGCCTCGACAGGGAGTCTACGAGCAGTACTTC.

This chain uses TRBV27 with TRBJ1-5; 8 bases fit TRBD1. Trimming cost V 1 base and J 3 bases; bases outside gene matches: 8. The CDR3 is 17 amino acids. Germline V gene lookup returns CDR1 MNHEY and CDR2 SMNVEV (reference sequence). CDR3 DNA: TGTGCCAGCAGTTTATTCTTAGACAGGGGCCTCAATCAGCCCCAGCATTTT. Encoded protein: CASSLFLDRGLNQPQHF.

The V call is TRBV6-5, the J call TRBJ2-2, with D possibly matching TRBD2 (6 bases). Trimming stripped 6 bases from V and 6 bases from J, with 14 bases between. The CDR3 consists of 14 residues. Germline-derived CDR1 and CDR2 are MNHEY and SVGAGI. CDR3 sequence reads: CASSPPGVPGELFF. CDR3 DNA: TGTGCCAGCAGCCCGCCGGGGGTTCCCGGGGAGCTGTTTTTT.

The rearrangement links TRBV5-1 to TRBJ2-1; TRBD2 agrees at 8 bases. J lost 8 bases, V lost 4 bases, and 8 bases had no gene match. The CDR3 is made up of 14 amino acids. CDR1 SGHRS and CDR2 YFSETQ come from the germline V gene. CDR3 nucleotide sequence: TGCGCCAGCAGCCCCCCGGGACTAGTAGATGAGCAGTTCTTC. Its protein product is CASSPPGLVDEQFF.

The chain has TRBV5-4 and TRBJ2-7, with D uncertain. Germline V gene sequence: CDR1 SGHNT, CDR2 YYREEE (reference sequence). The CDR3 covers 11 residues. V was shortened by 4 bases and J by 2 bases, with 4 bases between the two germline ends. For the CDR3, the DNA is TGTGCCAGCAGCACCACCTACGAGCAGTACTTC. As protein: CASSTTYEQYF.

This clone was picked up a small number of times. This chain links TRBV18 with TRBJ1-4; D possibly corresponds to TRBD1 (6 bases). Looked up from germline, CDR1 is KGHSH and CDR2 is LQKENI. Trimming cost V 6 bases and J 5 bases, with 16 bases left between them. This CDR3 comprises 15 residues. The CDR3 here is CASSLATGINEKLFF. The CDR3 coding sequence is TGTGCCAGCTCTCTGGCAACAGGGATCAATGAAAAACTGTTTTTT.

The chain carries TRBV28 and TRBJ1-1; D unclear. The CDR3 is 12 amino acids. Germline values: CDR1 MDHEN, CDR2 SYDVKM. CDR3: CAGNSENTEAFF. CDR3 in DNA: TGTGCGGGCAACTCGGAGAACACTGAAGCTTTCTTT. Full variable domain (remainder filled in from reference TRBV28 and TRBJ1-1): DVKVTQSSRYLVKRTGEKVFLECVQDMDHENMFWYRQDPGLGLRLIYFSYDVKMKEKGDIPEGYSVSREKKERFSLILESASTNQTSMYLCAGNSENTEAFFGQGTRLTVV.

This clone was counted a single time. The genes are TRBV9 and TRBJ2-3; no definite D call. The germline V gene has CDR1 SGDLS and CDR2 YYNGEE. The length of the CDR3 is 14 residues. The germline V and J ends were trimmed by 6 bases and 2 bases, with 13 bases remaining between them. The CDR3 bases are TGTGCCAGCAAACCCTCCCAGGCCACAGATACGCAGTATTTT. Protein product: CASKPSQATDTQYF.

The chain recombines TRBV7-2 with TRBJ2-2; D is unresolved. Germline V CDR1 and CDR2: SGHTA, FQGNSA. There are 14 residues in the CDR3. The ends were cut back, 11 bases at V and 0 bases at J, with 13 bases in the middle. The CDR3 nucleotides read TGTGCCCTTCGGCCAGCGACGAACACCGGGGAGCTGTTTTTT. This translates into CALRPATNTGELFF.

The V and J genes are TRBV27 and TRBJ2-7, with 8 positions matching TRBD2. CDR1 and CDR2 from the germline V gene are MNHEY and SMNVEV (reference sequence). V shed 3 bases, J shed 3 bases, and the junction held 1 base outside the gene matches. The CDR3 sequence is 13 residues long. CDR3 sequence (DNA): TGTGCCAGCAGTTTCGGGACTAGCTACGAGCAGTACTTC. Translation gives CASSFGTSYEQYF.

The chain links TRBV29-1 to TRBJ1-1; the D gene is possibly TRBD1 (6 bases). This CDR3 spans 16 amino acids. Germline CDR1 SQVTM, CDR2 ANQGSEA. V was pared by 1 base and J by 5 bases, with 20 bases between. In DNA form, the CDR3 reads TGCAGCGTTGAAGTCACGTCGGGGGGGCGATGGACTGAAGCTTTCTTT. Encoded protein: CSVEVTSGGRWTEAFF.

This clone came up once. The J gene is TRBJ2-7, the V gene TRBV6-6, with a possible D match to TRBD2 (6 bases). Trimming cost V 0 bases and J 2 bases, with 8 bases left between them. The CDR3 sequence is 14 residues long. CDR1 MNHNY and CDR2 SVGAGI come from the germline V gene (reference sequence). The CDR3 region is CASSYSSGAYEQYF. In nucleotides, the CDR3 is TGTGCCAGCAGTTACTCCTCGGGGGCCTACGAGCAGTACTTC.

As DNA, the CDR3 is TGCGCCAGCAGCCAAGATGGGACAGGGGCGCTACAAGAGACCCAGTACTTC. Its translation is CASSQDGTGALQETQYF. The chain uses TRBV4-1 and TRBJ2-5; 10 bases match TRBD1. CDR3 length: 17 amino acids. Germline CDR1 is MGHRA and CDR2 is YSYEKL. J was trimmed by 2 bases and V by 0 bases; bases with no gene match: 6.

The CDR3 region is CASSLKPGTLGGNQPQHF. The CDR3 bases are TGTGCCAGCAGTTTAAAACCAGGGACACTGGGGGGCAATCAGCCCCAGCATTTT. V is TRBV28 and J is TRBJ1-5, with a weak D call TRBD1 (6 bases). Germline V gene lookup returns CDR1 MDHEN and CDR2 SYDVKM. V shed 2 bases and J shed 2 bases, with 19 bases lying between them. This CDR3 has 18 amino acids.

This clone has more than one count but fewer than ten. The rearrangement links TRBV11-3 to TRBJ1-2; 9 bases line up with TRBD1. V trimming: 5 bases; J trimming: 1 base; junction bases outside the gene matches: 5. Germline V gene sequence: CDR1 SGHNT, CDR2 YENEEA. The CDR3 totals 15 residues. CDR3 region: CASSPRQGVNYGYTF. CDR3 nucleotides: TGTGCCAGCAGCCCGCGACAGGGGGTTAACTATGGCTACACCTTC.